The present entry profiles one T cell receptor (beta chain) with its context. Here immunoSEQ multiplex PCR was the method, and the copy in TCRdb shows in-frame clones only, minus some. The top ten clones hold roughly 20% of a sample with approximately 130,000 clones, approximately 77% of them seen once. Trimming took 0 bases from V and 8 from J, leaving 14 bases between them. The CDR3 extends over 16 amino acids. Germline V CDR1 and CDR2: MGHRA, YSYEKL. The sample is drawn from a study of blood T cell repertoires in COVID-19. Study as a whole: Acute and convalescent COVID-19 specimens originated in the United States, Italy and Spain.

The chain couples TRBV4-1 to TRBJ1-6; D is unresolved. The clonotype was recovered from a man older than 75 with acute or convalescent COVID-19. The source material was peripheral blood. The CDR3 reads CASSQEGGGLHSPLHF. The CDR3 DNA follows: TGCGCCAGCAGCCAAGAGGGTGGAGGGCTCCATTCACCCCTCCACTTT.